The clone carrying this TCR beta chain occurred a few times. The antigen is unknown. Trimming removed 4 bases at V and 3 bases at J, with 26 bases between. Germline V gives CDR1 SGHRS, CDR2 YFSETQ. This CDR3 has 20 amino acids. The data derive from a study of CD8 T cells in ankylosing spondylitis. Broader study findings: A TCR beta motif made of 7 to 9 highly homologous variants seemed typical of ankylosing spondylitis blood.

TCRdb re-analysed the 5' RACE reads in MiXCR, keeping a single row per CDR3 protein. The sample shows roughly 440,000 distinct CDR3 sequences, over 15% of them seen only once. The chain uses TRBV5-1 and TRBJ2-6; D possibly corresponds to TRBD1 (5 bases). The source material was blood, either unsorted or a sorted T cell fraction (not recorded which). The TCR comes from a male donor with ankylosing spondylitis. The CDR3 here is CASSLSPLNHPGYGANVLTF. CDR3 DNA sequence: TGCGCCAGCAGCCTATCCCCCCTAAACCATCCAGGGTATGGGGCCAACGTCCTGACTTTC.